The 2 T cell receptor beta chains below come from one sample, sequenced in a study of blood T cell repertoires in COVID-19. The method was immunoSEQ multiplex PCR; TCRdb's version includes in-frame clones alone and lacks a portion of them. The sample lists about 86,000 clones, roughly 88% occurring once. The sequenced sample was peripheral blood. The receptors originated from a woman aged 80 or over with active or convalescent COVID-19.

V and J are TRBV5-5 and TRBJ2-7; perhaps TRBD2 as D (6 bases). Germline CDR1 SGHKS, CDR2 YYEKEE (reference sequence). The CDR3 length is 14 residues. V was clipped by 2 bases and J by 2 bases, with 11 bases between them. CDR3 protein: CASSFSSDPYEQYF. The CDR3, as DNA: TGTGCCAGCAGCTTTTCTAGCGACCCCTACGAGCAGTACTTC.

This sequence joins TRBV19 and TRBJ2-5; tentative D call: TRBD2 (5 bases). This CDR3 comprises 12 residues. In germline, CDR1 is LNHDA, CDR2 SQIVND (reference sequence). V shed 4 bases and J shed 5 bases, with 8 bases lying between them. CDR3 in amino acids: CASSTPGETQYF. CDR3 DNA sequence: TGTGCCAGTAGTACCCCGGGGGAGACCCAGTACTTC.